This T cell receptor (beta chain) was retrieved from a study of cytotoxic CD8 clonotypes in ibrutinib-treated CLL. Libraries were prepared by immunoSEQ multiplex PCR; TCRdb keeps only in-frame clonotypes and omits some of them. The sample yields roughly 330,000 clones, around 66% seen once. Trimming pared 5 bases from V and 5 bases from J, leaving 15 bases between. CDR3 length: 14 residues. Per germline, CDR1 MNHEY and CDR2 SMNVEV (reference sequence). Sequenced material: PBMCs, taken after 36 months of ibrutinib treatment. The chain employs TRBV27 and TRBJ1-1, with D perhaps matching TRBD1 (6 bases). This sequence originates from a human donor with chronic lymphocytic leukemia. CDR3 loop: CASSSSGVGTEAFF. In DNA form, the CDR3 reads TGTGCCAGCAGTAGCTCAGGGGTAGGGACTGAAGCTTTCTTT.